These 2 T cell receptor beta chains were sequenced from one sample in a study of shared clonotypes between healthy human individuals. As defined, naive CD8 cells were CD45RO-negative and positively selected for CCR7, with terminally differentiated effector memory CD45RA+ cells excluded. Sequencing was performed with immunoSEQ multiplex PCR; in TCRdb, only in-frame clones are kept and a portion is missing. Among about 2.1 million clones listed, about 94% were seen once. Material for sequencing was naive CD8+ T cells from PBMCs. These TCRs come from a man between 18 and 35 years old in good health. Some clones in this sample may be carry-over from other donors' samples.

The chain links TRBV9 to TRBJ1-2; the D gene is possibly TRBD1 (5 bases). The CDR3 sequence is 13 residues long. CDR1 and CDR2 from the germline V gene are SGDLS and YYNGEE. V was clipped by 4 bases and J by 6 bases, with 13 bases between them. As DNA, the CDR3 is TGTGCCAGCAGCTATTTCTCGGGGGATGGCTACACCTTC. It yields the protein CASSYFSGDGYTF.

The rearrangement uses TRBV27 and TRBJ2-1; D is possibly TRBD1 (5 bases). This CDR3 is 16 amino acids long. In germline, CDR1 is MNHEY, CDR2 SMNVEV (reference sequence). Trimming cost V 0 bases and J 0 bases, with 9 bases left between them. This CDR3 reads CASSLSGAASYNEQFF. In nucleotides, the CDR3 is TGTGCCAGCAGTTTATCTGGGGCGGCCTCCTACAATGAGCAGTTCTTC.